This is a list of T cell receptor beta chains from one sample in a study of identical twins. MiXCR, run by TCRdb on the 5' RACE reads, gives a single entry per CDR3 protein. The sample records 1.5 million to 2 million distinct CDR3 sequences, roughly a third being singletons. Sequencing was performed on cord blood. All receptors derive from a newborn girl in good health. The CDR3 runs from the conserved cysteine through the conserved F or W.

>TRBV20-1|TRBJ1-1|13
CSASRAGNTEAFF
>TRBV28|TRBJ2-5|15
CASLNSGGGQETQYF
>TRBV20-1|TRBJ2-4|13
CSAKGIAKNIQYF
>TRBV5-8|TRBJ1-5|13
CASSPTGHQPQHF
>TRBV5-1|TRBJ1-1|14
CASSPMDPNTEAFF
>TRBV9|TRBJ1-2|14
CASSVEVQAYGYTF
>TRBV15|TRBJ2-5|13
CATSRGRQETQYF
>TRBV7-2|TRBJ2-3|15
CASSLLERGTDTQYF
>TRBV20-1|TRBJ2-1|14
CSASSPGANNEQFF
>TRBV14|TRBJ1-1|13
CASTPGPNTEAFF
>TRBV7-9|TRBJ1-2|12
CASSSVVNGYTF
>TRBV5-5|TRBJ2-3|17
CASSLEVAGVGTDTQYF
>TRBV10-2|TRBJ2-3|16
CASTGMLTRGRDTQYF
>TRBV5-5|TRBJ2-7|13
CASSRPDSGEQYF
>TRBV27|TRBJ2-1|13
CASKGRGLNEQFF
>TRBV24-1|TRBJ2-7|17
CATSEDISHTSPYEQYF
>TRBV25-1|TRBJ2-7|17
CASSDHPIRTPTYEQYF
>TRBV20-1|TRBJ1-2|12
CSGHRAVYGYTF
>TRBV5-1|TRBJ1-5|15
CASSLGGTGNRPQHF
>TRBV3-1|NA|17
CASSHRTSGSSYNEQYF
>TRBV5-1|TRBJ2-3|14
CASSLGRELDTQYF
>TRBV12-5|TRBJ2-1|15
CASGFSAYRYNEQFF
>TRBV12-3/TRBV12-4|TRBJ1-2|12
CASRTAVGKCTF
>TRBV20-1|TRBJ2-5|15
CSVHLGGQWDNEQYF
>TRBV29-1|TRBJ1-1|11
CSVPQDTEAFF
>TRBV12-3/TRBV12-4|TRBJ2-1|15
CASTLVAGVYNEQFF
>TRBV12-3/TRBV12-4|TRBJ2-5|15
CASSLYPTGRGTQYF
>TRBV7-8|TRBJ2-2|16
CASSLVAGGYTGELFF
>TRBV21-1|TRBJ2-3|16
CASSKEVAACGDTQYF
>TRBV20-1|TRBJ2-1|13
CSARAGTSNEQFF
>TRBV13|TRBJ2-1|14
CASRRGGGANEQFF
>TRBV7-9|NA|14
CASSLELRDVEQYF
>TRBV2|TRBJ2-7|13
CASSRTPYYEQYF
>TRBV7-2|TRBJ1-6|15
CASSLVRGYNSPLHF
>TRBV20-1|TRBJ1-5|13
CSAREVRNQPQHF
>TRBV11-2|TRBJ2-5|17
CASSVRTSGSKYNEQYF
>TRBV11-1|TRBJ2-3|16
CASRLPSGGSTDTQYF
>TRBV7-2|TRBJ2-3|15
CASSLVSSATDTQYF
>TRBV6-6|TRBJ1-1|13
CASKATGTTEAFF
>TRBV6-1|TRBJ1-2|14
CASSVLTASYGYTF
>TRBV20-1|TRBJ1-1|14
CSARDWTGGTEAFF
>TRBV7-9|TRBJ1-5|14
CASVTGGSNQPQHF
>TRBV7-9|TRBJ2-2|13
CASSLAALPELFF
>TRBV7-9|TRBJ1-2|14
CASSLGNTGNGYTF
>TRBV9|TRBJ2-7|14
CASSVGDVAYEQYF
>TRBV6-6|TRBJ1-6|14
CASSYLINRIPLHF
>TRBV29-1|TRBJ2-1|17
CSVEDLWESFRYNEQFF